This T cell receptor (beta chain) is drawn from a study of shared clonotypes between healthy human individuals. Study-level findings and limits: Relative to clonotypes present in all four donors, those not shared had lower generation probabilities.

The germline V gene has CDR1 SGHAT and CDR2 FQNNGV. V gave up 5 bases and J gave up 2 bases, with 4 bases separating them. The CDR3 has 11 residues. As to this clone: Its antigen is not known. Just one base apart from a much larger clone, this may be a read error.

The naive CD8 fraction comprised CD45RO-negative cells positively selected for CCR7 and excluded terminally differentiated effector memory CD45RA+ cells. Sequenced by immunoSEQ multiplex PCR; TCRdb stores in-frame clones only, minus some. Here the sample spans millions of clones, approximately 94% being singletons. The genes are TRBV11-2 and TRBJ2-7; D not resolved. Sequencing was performed on naive CD8+ T cells sorted from blood. The sequence was collected from a man aged 18 to 29 in good health. The CDR3 spells CASSTAYEQYF. The CDR3 coding sequence is TGTGCCAGCAGCACCGCCTACGAGCAGTACTTC.